This T cell receptor beta chain is drawn from a study of T cell clonotyping in hematopoietic cell transplantation. This table comes from immunoSEQ multiplex PCR, and its TCRdb copy is limited to in-frame clones, with some not included. The sample yields about 18,000 clones, approximately 80% seen once. Study outcomes and limitations: Higher Inverse Simpson Index values in graft donor and pretransplant recipient predicted broader posttransplant TCR diversity. No sorting was done, leaving CD4 and CD8 contributions mixed. At the given depth, recipient repertoires were over 95% de novo clonotypes. After transplant, recipient diversity fell while pathologically expanded clonotypes grew through day 180.

Comments on this clone: Its antigen is unidentified.

Sequencing was done on a sample of peripheral blood mononuclear cells. The TCR was taken from a man aged 60-69 years in good health. Some clones in this sample may be carry-over from other donors' samples.

CDR3 nucleotide sequence: TGTGCCAGCAGCTTAATGCGGGGGGGAGAGACCCAGTACTTC. The encoded protein is CASSLMRGGETQYF. V and J are TRBV7-2 and TRBJ2-5, with 9 bases identical to TRBD2. V gave up 2 bases and J gave up 4 bases; unmatched junction bases: 2. CDR1 is SGHTA, CDR2 FQGNSA, per germline. The CDR3 runs 14 residues.